These 32 T cell receptor beta chains share one sample of origin, sequenced in a study of blood T cell repertoires in COVID-19 (dated by TCRdb to 2018 to 2021). The library was obtained by the immunoSEQ multiplex PCR assay. Entries here come from immuneACCESS through TCRdb and include only in-frame sequences with V and J called. Some clones fail to appear in such tables; in the studies checked, an unresolved V gene covers under half of the shortfall, and the cause of the remainder is unknown. This sample is represented by about 260,000 clones; 88% of them were singletons. Around 0.67% of the sample is taken by the ten largest. Sequencing input: peripheral blood. These receptors all stem from a human donor in a cohort sampled during active COVID-19.

The chain joins TRBV18 to TRBJ1-5; tentatively, D is TRBD1 (6 bases). Deletions cut 2 bases from V and 5 bases from J, with 10 bases between. This CDR3 comprises 14 residues. Germline loops: CDR1 KGHSH, CDR2 LQKENI. DNA of the CDR3: TGTGCCAGCTCACCAGGGGGGGCGGATCAGCCCCAGCATTTT. The encoded protein is CASSPGGADQPQHF.

The J gene is TRBJ2-1, the V gene TRBV11-3, with D unresolved. There are 13 residues in the CDR3. Trimming pared 0 bases from V and 10 bases from J, leaving 10 bases between. The V gene's germline CDR1 is SGHNT and CDR2 YENEEA. CDR3 protein: CASSLDLRREQFF. The CDR3 DNA is TGTGCCAGCAGCTTAGACCTTCGCCGGGAGCAGTTCTTC. The variable domain in full, with the rest retrieved from reference TRBV11-3 and TRBJ2-1, is EAGVVQSPRYKIIEKKQPVAFWCNPISGHNTLYWYLQNLGQGPELLIRYENEEAVDDSQLPKDRFSAERLKGVDSTLKIQPAELGDSAVYLCASSLDLRREQFFGPGTRLTVL.

This clone was observed once. The chain employs TRBV6-5 and TRBJ1-1; maybe TRBD1 (6 bases). V was pared by 4 bases and J by 6 bases, with 15 bases between. The CDR3 length is 14 residues. The germline V gene has CDR1 MNHEY and CDR2 SVGAGI. The CDR3, as DNA: TGTGCCAGCAGTTCCCGCGGGGGCGGGCCTGAAGCTTTCTTT. Translating it yields CASSSRGGGPEAFF.

The chain links TRBV28 to TRBJ2-3; 9 bases line up with TRBD1. Trimming took 5 bases from V and 3 from J; bases not matched to a gene: 3. The CDR3 extends over 14 amino acids. Germline V gives CDR1 MDHEN, CDR2 SYDVKM. CDR3 coding DNA: TGTGCCAGCAGTCAGACAGGGGGGACAGATACGCAGTATTTT. Translating gives CASSQTGGTDTQYF.

This clone has just a few counts. The chain employs TRBV6-4 and TRBJ1-2, with TRBD1 matching 7 bases. The CDR3 totals 14 residues. Looked up from germline, CDR1 is MRHNA and CDR2 is SNTAGT. Unmatched junction bases numbered 9, after V lost 5 bases and J lost 6 bases. CDR3 bases: TGTGCCAGCAGTAGACAGGGAATAGGTCATGGCTACACCTTC. Translated, it gives CASSRQGIGHGYTF.

V gene TRBV20-1 combines with J gene TRBJ1-3, with a tentative D call TRBD1 (6 bases). The length of the CDR3 is 11 residues. The V end lost 5 bases, the J end lost 6 bases, and 8 bases lay between the germline ends. CDR1 is DFQATT and CDR2 is SNEGSKA in the germline V gene (reference sequence). The CDR3 bases are TGCAGTGCTTGGACAGAAAACACCATATATTTT. Residues: CSAWTENTIYF.

The CDR3 bases are TGTGCCAGCAGCAAAGTGGAGACTCCTCTGACCTACGAGCAGTACTTC. Translating gives CASSKVETPLTYEQYF. The chain uses TRBV21-1 and TRBJ2-7; TRBD2 is the table's D call and was not checked against the DNA. TRBV21-1 has pseudogene status. CDR3 length: 16 residues.

The CDR3 loop is CAWSVPGGSNEQYF. As DNA, the CDR3 is TGTGCCTGGAGTGTACCAGGGGGTAGCAACGAGCAGTACTTC. This sequence joins TRBV30 and TRBJ2-7; TRBD1 matches 7 bases. After removal of 0 bases from V and 5 bases from J, the junction contained 7 bases not matched to a gene. Germline assignment: CDR1 GTSNPN and CDR2 SVGIG (reference sequence). The CDR3 has 14 amino acids.

The V call is TRBV30, the J call TRBJ2-3; 7 bases map to TRBD1. Germline V gives CDR1 GTSNPN, CDR2 SVGIG (reference sequence). V dropped 8 bases and J dropped 0; count of bases not matched to a gene: 8. This CDR3 comprises 14 residues. Here the CDR3 reads CASLQGTSTDTQYF. CDR3 DNA sequence: TGTGCCAGTTTACAGGGGACCAGCACAGATACGCAGTATTTT.

The V and J genes are TRBV27 and TRBJ2-1; D possibly corresponds to TRBD2 (5 bases). The CDR3 has 14 amino acids. The germline V gene encodes CDR1 MNHEY and CDR2 SMNVEV (reference sequence). V lost 5 bases, J lost 10 bases, and 18 bases lay in between. CDR3 protein: CASSPRSGFEEQFF. CDR3 bases: TGTGCCAGCAGTCCAAGATCGGGGTTTGAGGAGCAGTTCTTC.

The rearrangement links TRBV12-3 or TRBV12-4 to TRBJ1-1; D not certain. The CDR3 runs 13 residues. The V end lost 3 bases, the J end lost 5 bases, and 10 bases lay between the germline ends. The CDR3 sequence is CASSFSWETEAFF. CDR3 nucleotides: TGTGCCAGCAGTTTTAGCTGGGAGACTGAAGCTTTCTTT.

The chain combines TRBV3-1 (or the pseudogene TRBV3-2) with TRBJ1-4; D might be TRBD1 (6 bases). Germline V gives CDR1 LGHDT, CDR2 YNNKEL (reference sequence). This CDR3 region has 15 residues. V gave up 6 bases and J gave up 8 bases, with 19 bases separating them. CDR3 bases: TGTGCCAGCAGTTCGACACAGGGATTAAGCGAAAAACTGTTTTTT. Encoded protein: CASSSTQGLSEKLFF.

The V and J genes are TRBV30 and TRBJ1-1; D gene ambiguous. CDR1 GTSNPN and CDR2 SVGIG come from the germline V gene (reference sequence). The CDR3 spans 12 residues. V was cut by 8 bases and J by 4 bases, with 14 bases left in between. CDR3 residues: CAHGRGRTEAFF. As DNA, the CDR3 is TGTGCCCACGGGCGCGGGCGCACTGAAGCTTTCTTT.

This clone has a handful of counts. The V gene is TRBV29-1, the J gene TRBJ1-1; 8 bases fit TRBD1. With V trimmed by 6 bases and J by 5 bases, 8 bases remained unmatched. CDR1 is SQVTM and CDR2 is ANQGSEA in the germline V gene. This CDR3 is 13 amino acids long. The CDR3 reads CSVGGQGGTEAFF. The CDR3 DNA reads TGCAGCGTAGGTGGACAGGGAGGGACTGAAGCTTTCTTT. Filled out from reference TRBV29-1 and TRBJ1-1, the complete variable domain reads SAVISQKPSRDICQRGTSLTIQCQVDSQVTMMFWYRQQPGQSLTLIATANQGSEATYESGFVIDKFPISRPNLTFSTLTVSNMSPEDSSIYLCSVGGQGGTEAFFGQGTRLTVV.

The rearrangement joins TRBV10-2 to TRBJ2-2; the D gene is possibly TRBD1 (5 bases). Trimming stripped 10 bases from V and 0 bases from J, with 24 bases between. This CDR3 spans 18 amino acids. In germline, CDR1 is WSHSY, CDR2 SAAADI. CDR3 sequence: CATQQGLGSTTNTGELFF. The DNA for the CDR3 is TGCGCCACCCAGCAGGGTTTAGGCAGCACAACGAACACCGGGGAGCTGTTTTTT.

The chain has TRBV5-1 and TRBJ2-6; D remains ambiguous. CDR1 and CDR2 (germline): SGHRS, YFSETQ. V gave up 4 bases and J gave up 1 base, with 6 bases separating them. The CDR3 is 14 amino acids. The CDR3 nucleotides are TGCGCCAGCAGCGAGGCGTCTGGGGCCAACGTCCTGACTTTC. Translation gives CASSEASGANVLTF.

V gene TRBV18 combines with J gene TRBJ1-2, with 9 bases identical to TRBD1. CDR1 KGHSH and CDR2 LQKENI come from the germline V gene. Trimming removed 5 bases from V and 5 bases from J; junction bases left unmatched: 15. This CDR3 spans 17 amino acids. The chain's CDR3 is CASSTSHPGQGRYGYTF. For the CDR3, the DNA is TGTGCCAGCTCAACGAGTCATCCGGGACAGGGCCGTTATGGCTACACCTTC.

The rearrangement links TRBV7-2 to TRBJ2-7; D remains ambiguous. V lost 5 bases and J 6 bases, leaving 17 bases between the germline ends. CDR1 is SGHTA and CDR2 is FQGNSA in the germline V gene. CDR3 length equals 14 residues. CDR3 protein: CASSATVFGSEQYF. In DNA form, the CDR3 reads TGTGCCAGCAGCGCGACGGTATTCGGGTCCGAGCAGTACTTC.

The rearrangement uses TRBV18 and TRBJ2-7, with 10 bases matching TRBD2. CDR1 and CDR2 from the germline V gene are KGHSH and LQKENI. Trimming removed 3 bases from V and 4 bases from J; junction bases left unmatched: 9. This CDR3 spans 16 amino acids. CDR3 region: CASSPFSGRATYEQYF. The CDR3 bases are TGTGCCAGCTCACCCTTCAGCGGGAGGGCGACGTACGAGCAGTACTTC.

The gene calls are TRBV2 and TRBJ1-1; 8 nucleotides line up with TRBD1. The CDR3 runs 13 residues. Germline trimming cut 6 bases from V and 2 bases from J; bases unmatched to any gene: 2. Per the germline V gene, CDR1 is SNHLY and CDR2 is FYNNEI. The CDR3 DNA sequence: TGTGCCAGCAGGACAGGGGCCAACACTGAAGCTTTCTTT. Protein sequence: CASRTGANTEAFF.

The chain joins TRBV19 to TRBJ2-1, with 9 positions matching TRBD1. Germline V lookup: CDR1 LNHDA, CDR2 SQIVND (reference sequence). The CDR3 covers 17 residues. J gave up 7 bases and V 5 bases, and 15 bases lay outside the gene matches. The CDR3 reads CASSVRLTGTGRNEQFF. As DNA, the CDR3 is TGTGCCAGTAGTGTCCGTCTCACCGGGACAGGGCGGAATGAGCAGTTCTTC.

CDR3 DNA sequence: TGTGCCTGGAGTCTGGACAGGGGATATGGCTACACCTTC. This codes for CAWSLDRGYGYTF. The chain combines TRBV30 with TRBJ1-2; the match to TRBD1 covers 9 bases. The germline V gene has CDR1 GTSNPN and CDR2 SVGIG (reference sequence). The length of the CDR3 is 13 residues. The V and J ends lost 2 bases and 5 bases, in that order; junction bases with no gene match: 3.

The V call is TRBV28, the J call TRBJ1-6; 9 positions match TRBD1. The V gene's germline CDR1 is MDHEN and CDR2 SYDVKM. Germline trimming cut 1 base from V and 7 bases from J; bases unmatched to any gene: 5. This CDR3 has 16 amino acids. CDR3 DNA sequence: TGTGCCAGCAGTTTATCCGGACAGGGGACGAATTCACCCCTCCACTTT. As protein: CASSLSGQGTNSPLHF.

The chain joins TRBV4-3 to TRBJ1-4; D possibly corresponds to TRBD1 (6 bases). CDR3 length: 15 amino acids. From germline, CDR1 is LGHNA and CDR2 YSLEER. V lost 0 bases to trimming and J lost 5 bases, with 10 bases between them. The CDR3 loop reads CASSQESGVNEKLFF. In nucleotides, the CDR3 is TGCGCCAGCAGCCAAGAATCAGGGGTGAATGAAAAACTGTTTTTT.

This clone was seen a few times. The V gene is TRBV28, the J gene TRBJ1-3; the match to TRBD1 covers 7 bases. CDR1 and CDR2 (germline): MDHEN, SYDVKM. V lost 6 bases to trimming and J lost 3 bases; unmatched junction nucleotides: 8. The CDR3 sequence is 15 residues long. The CDR3 coding sequence is TGTGCCAGCAGCTTCGACAGGGTGGTTGGAAACACCATATATTTT. Its translation is CASSFDRVVGNTIYF.

The rearrangement links TRBV4-3 to TRBJ1-2; 9 bases fit TRBD1. Trimming took 1 base from V and 8 from J; bases not matched to a gene: 8. The CDR3 is 15 amino acids. Germline V gene sequence: CDR1 LGHNA, CDR2 YSLEER. CDR3 in amino acids: CASSQALQGARGYTF. DNA for the CDR3: TGCGCCAGCAGCCAAGCACTACAGGGGGCAAGGGGCTACACCTTC.

J is TRBJ1-2 and V is TRBV3-1 (or the pseudogene TRBV3-2); possibly TRBD1 for D (5 bases). Trimming took 1 base from V and 7 from J, leaving 7 bases between them. Germline V gene sequence: CDR1 LGHDT, CDR2 YNNKEL (reference sequence). The CDR3 is 12 residues long. The CDR3 region has the DNA TGTGCCAGCAGCCAAGGGAGGGGTGGCTACACCTTC. Translated, it gives CASSQGRGGYTF.

This chain links TRBV6-2 or TRBV6-3 with TRBJ1-3, with D perhaps TRBD1 (5 bases). In germline, CDR1 is MNHEY, CDR2 SVGEGT. The CDR3 totals 14 residues. The V end was cut by 2 bases, the J end by 1 base, with 6 bases between. CDR3 in DNA: TGTGCCAGCAGTTACCCAGGGTCTGGAAACACCATATATTTT. It is translated as CASSYPGSGNTIYF.

The chain links TRBV19 to TRBJ2-7; 8 positions match TRBD1. CDR3 length: 15 residues. Germline CDR1 is LNHDA and CDR2 is SQIVND (reference sequence). The J segment lost 0 bases and the V segment lost 4 bases, leaving 5 bases of the junction unmatched. This CDR3 reads CASSRTGITSYEQYF. Written as DNA, the CDR3 is TGTGCCAGTAGTAGGACAGGGATTACCTCCTACGAGCAGTACTTC.

The chain uses TRBV6-9 and TRBJ1-2; D perhaps matches TRBD1 (6 bases). CDR3 length equals 15 residues. Germline CDR1 and CDR2: MNHGY and SVAAGI. Here the CDR3 reads CAVLLGAAFRRGYTF. The CDR3 DNA is TGTGCAGTTCTTCTGGGGGCAGCCTTTCGAAGAGGCTACACCTTC.

This chain joins TRBV13 and TRBJ2-3; D is perhaps TRBD2 (5 bases). From germline, CDR1 is PRHDT and CDR2 FYEKMQ (reference sequence). The V end was cut by 2 bases, the J end by 5 bases, with 17 bases between. CDR3 size: 16 residues. The CDR3 spells CASSLFSLGVIDTQYF. The CDR3 nucleotides read TGTGCCAGCAGCTTATTTTCCTTGGGAGTGATAGATACGCAGTATTTT. Based on the CDR3 plus reference TRBV13 and TRBJ2-3, the full variable domain is AAGVIQSPRHLIKEKRETATLKCYPIPRHDTVYWYQQGPGQDPQFLISFYEKMQSDKGSIPDRFSAQQFSDYHSELNMSSLELGDSALYFCASSLFSLGVIDTQYFGPGTRLTVL.

This clone came up many times. V and J are TRBV19 and TRBJ1-3, with D perhaps TRBD1 (5 bases). Between the trimmed V and J ends, which lost 4 bases and 0 bases, there was a span of 13 bases. This CDR3 has 16 residues. In germline, CDR1 is LNHDA, CDR2 SQIVND (reference sequence). DNA for the CDR3: TGTGCCAGTAGTAAGGGGCAGCACCTCTCTGGAAACACCATATATTTT. Translated, it gives CASSKGQHLSGNTIYF.